This is a list of T cell receptor beta chains from one sample in a study of blood T cells in healthy people across ages. Each CDR3 protein gets one entry after TCRdb re-called the 5' RACE reads with MiXCR. The sample contains some 1,000,000 distinct CDR3 sequences, 25% of which appear only once. These sequences were also reported in another study, on T cells of mothers and their children.

Sequencing input: blood. Receptors were obtained from a girl aged 2 to 10 in good health. CDR3s leave out the opening cysteine and the closing phenylalanine or tryptophan. The order of the fields is V gene, J gene, CDR3 protein.

TRBV7-2,TRBJ1-4,ASSLVLGGNEKLF
TRBV6-1,TRBJ2-7,ASRLTESPISYEQY
TRBV9,TRBJ2-5,ASSVVDSQETQY
TRBV2,TRBJ2-2,ASSRDLTGELF
TRBV4-1,TRBJ2-5,ASSQGLAGGVEETQY
TRBV7-9,TRBJ1-2,ASRLGTGPSFYT
TRBV7-2,TRBJ1-2,ASSPPFGYT
TRBV20-1,TRBJ2-5,SASGEETQY
TRBV6-1,TRBJ2-4,ASSEALVRNIQY
TRBV5-1,TRBJ2-5,ASSLGQIEETQY
TRBV2,TRBJ2-3,ASQTRLASDTQY
TRBV12-3/TRBV12-4,TRBJ2-5,TSSPGDGSQETQY
TRBV12-3/TRBV12-4,TRBJ2-5,ASSPTLAEETQY
TRBV11-2,TRBJ2-5,ASSLKTGQQETQY
TRBV28,TRBJ2-7,ASSPTITLPYEQY
TRBV9,TRBJ1-6,ASSVGGGPLH
TRBV12-3/TRBV12-4,-,ASSSGTGDHEQY
TRBV5-4,TRBJ2-2,ASSSRLGRELF
TRBV27,TRBJ2-3,ASSLNVADTQC
TRBV12-3/TRBV12-4,TRBJ1-1,ASRSPEWGQNTEAF
TRBV29-1,-,SVEGQGFGEQY
TRBV12-3/TRBV12-4,TRBJ1-2,ASSFNVRRAYGYT
TRBV29-1,TRBJ2-7,SVGVSGPGQY
TRBV7-2,TRBJ2-1,ASRRTSGWGYNEQF
TRBV27,TRBJ2-3,ASSRGSADTQY
TRBV5-1,TRBJ2-3,ASSPRLADSTDTQY
TRBV5-5,TRBJ1-6,ASSPGQKISSSPLH
TRBV29-1,TRBJ2-3,SARTGVFQDPEDTDTQY
TRBV20-1,TRBJ1-2,SARDQIGAGYYGYT
TRBV27,TRBJ2-3,ASSPTRVTDTQY
TRBV5-6,TRBJ2-3,ASSLWDSFSNTQY
TRBV3-1,TRBJ2-2,ASSQDGGPGELF
TRBV7-2,TRBJ2-2,ASSLRGYPGELF
TRBV10-3,TRBJ2-4,AISPGGTNIQY